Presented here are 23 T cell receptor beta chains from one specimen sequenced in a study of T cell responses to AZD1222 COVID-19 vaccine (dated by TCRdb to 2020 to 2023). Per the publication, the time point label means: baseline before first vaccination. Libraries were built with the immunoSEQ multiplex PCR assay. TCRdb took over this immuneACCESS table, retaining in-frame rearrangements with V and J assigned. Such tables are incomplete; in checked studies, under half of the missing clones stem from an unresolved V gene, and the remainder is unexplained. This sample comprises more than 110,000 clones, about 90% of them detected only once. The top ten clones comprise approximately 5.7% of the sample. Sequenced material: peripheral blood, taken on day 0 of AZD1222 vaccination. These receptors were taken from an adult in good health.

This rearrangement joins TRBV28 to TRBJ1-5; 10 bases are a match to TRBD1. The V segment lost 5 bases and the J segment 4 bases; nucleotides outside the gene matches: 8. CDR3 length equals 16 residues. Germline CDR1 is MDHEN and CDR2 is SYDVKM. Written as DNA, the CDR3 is TGTGCCAGCAGTACAGTAGGGGGACAGGGGAATCAGCCCCAGCATTTT. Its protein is CASSTVGGQGNQPQHF.

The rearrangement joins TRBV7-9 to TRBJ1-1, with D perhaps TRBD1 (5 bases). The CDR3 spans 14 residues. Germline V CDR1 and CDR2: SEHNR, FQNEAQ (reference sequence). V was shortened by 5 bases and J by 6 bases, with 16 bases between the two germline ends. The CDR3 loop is CASSPPGHTSEAFF. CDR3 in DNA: TGTGCCAGCAGCCCCCCGGGGCATACCTCTGAAGCTTTCTTT.

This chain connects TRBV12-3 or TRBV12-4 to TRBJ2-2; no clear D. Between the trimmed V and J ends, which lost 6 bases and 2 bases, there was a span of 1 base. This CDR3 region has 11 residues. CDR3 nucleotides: TGTGCCAGCAGCAACACCGGGGAGCTGTTTTTT. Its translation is CASSNTGELFF.

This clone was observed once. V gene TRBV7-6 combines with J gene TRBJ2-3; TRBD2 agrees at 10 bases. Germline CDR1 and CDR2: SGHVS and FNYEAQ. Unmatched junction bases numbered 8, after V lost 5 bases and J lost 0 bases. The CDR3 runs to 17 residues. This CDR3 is CASSMLTSGASTDTQYF. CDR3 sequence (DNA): TGTGCCAGCAGCATGCTCACTAGCGGGGCTAGCACAGATACGCAGTATTTT.

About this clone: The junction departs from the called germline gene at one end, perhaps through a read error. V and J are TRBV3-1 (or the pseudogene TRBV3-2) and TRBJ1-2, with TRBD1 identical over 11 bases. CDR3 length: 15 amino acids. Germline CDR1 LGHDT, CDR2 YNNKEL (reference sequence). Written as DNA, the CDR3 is TGTGCCAGCAGTCAAGGGACAGGGGGTCACTATGGCTACACCTTC. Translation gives CASSQGTGGHYGYTF.

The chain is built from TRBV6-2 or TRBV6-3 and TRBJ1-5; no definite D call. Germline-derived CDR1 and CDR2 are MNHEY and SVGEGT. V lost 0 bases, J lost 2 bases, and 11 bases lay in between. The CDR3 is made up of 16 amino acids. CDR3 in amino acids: CASSYSTGWGNQPQHF. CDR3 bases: TGTGCCAGCAGTTACTCGACTGGGTGGGGCAATCAGCCCCAGCATTTT.

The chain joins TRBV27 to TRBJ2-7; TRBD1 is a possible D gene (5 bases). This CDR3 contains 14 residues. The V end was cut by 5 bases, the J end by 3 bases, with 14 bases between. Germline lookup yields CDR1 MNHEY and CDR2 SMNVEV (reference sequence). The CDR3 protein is CASSRTGGFYEQYF. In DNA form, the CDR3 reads TGTGCCAGCAGTAGAACAGGTGGGTTCTACGAGCAGTACTTC.

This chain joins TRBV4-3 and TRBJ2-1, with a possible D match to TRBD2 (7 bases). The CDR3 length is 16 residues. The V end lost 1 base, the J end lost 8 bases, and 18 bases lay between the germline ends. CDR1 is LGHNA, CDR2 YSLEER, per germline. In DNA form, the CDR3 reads TGCGCCAGCAGCCAAGTGGCTAGCGGAGGGGGGGATGAGCAGTTCTTC. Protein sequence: CASSQVASGGGDEQFF.

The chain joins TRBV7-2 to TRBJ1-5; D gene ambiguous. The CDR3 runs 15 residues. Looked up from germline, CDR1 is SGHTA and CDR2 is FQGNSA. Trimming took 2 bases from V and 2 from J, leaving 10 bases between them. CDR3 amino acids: CASSLWGRGNQPQHF. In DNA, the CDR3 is TGTGCCAGCAGCTTATGGGGAAGGGGCAATCAGCCCCAGCATTTT.

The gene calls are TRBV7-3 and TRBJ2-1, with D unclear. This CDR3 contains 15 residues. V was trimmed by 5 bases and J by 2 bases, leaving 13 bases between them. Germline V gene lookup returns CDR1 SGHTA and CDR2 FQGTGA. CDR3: CASSPRPAAYNEQFF. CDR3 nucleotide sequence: TGTGCCAGCAGCCCGCGCCCTGCGGCCTACAATGAGCAGTTCTTC.

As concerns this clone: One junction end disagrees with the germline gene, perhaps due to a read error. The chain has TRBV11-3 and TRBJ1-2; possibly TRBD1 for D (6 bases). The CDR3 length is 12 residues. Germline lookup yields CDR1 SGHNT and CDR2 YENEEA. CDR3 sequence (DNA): TGTGCCAGCAGCTTAGAACCCCAGGGGACCTACTTC. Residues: CASSLEPQGTYF.

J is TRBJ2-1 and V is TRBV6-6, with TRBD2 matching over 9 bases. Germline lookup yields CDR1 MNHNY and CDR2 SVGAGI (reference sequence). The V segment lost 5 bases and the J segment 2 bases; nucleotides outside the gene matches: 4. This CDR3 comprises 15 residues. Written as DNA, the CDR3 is TGTGCCAGCAGTGTGCGGGGGGGGCCCTACAATGAGCAGTTCTTC. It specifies CASSVRGGPYNEQFF.

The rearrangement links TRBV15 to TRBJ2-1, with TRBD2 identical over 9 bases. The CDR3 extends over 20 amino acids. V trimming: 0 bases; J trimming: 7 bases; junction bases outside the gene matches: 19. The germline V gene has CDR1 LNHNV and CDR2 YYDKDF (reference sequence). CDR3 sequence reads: CATSRDNRAGGLLRWNEQFF. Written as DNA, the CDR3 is TGTGCCACCAGCAGAGATAATCGCGCGGGAGGGCTCCTTCGGTGGAATGAGCAGTTCTTC.

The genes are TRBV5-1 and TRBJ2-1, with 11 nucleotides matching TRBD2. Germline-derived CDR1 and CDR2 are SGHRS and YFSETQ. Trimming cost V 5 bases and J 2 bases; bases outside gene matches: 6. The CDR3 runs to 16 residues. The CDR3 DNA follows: TGCGCCAGCAGACCTACGACTAGCGGGGCCTACAATGAGCAGTTCTTC. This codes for CASRPTTSGAYNEQFF.

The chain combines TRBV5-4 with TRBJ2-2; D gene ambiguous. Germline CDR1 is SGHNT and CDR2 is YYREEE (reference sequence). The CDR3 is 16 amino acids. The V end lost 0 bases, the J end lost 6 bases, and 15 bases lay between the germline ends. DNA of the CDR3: TGTGCCAGCAGCTTGGGGGCGAATCGCGCGTCCGGGGAGCTGTTTTTT. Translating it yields CASSLGANRASGELFF.

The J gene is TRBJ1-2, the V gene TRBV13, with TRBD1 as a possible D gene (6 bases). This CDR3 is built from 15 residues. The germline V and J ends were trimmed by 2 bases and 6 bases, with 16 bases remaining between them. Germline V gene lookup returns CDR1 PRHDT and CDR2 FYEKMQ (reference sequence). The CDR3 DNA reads TGTGCCAGCAGCTTATCATTCCAGGGGAGCGATGGCTACACCTTC. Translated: CASSLSFQGSDGYTF.

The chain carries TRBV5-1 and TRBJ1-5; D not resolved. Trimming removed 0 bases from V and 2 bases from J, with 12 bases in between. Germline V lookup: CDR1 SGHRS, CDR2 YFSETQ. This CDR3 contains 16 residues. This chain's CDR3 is CASSLDGFGGNQPQHF. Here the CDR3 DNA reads TGCGCCAGCAGCTTGGATGGTTTTGGAGGCAATCAGCCCCAGCATTTT.

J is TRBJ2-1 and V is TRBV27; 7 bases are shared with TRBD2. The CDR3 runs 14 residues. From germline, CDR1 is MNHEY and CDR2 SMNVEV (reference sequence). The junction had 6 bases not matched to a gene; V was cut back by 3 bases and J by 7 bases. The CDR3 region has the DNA TGTGCCAGCAGTTTTAGACTAGCTTTTAATGAGCAGTTCTTC. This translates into CASSFRLAFNEQFF.

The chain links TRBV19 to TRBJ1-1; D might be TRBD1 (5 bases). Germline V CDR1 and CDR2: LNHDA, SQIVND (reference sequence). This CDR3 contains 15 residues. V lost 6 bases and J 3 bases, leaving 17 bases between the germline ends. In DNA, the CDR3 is TGTGCCAGTAGCCCGACAGAAGTCACATACACTGAAGCTTTCTTT. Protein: CASSPTEVTYTEAFF.

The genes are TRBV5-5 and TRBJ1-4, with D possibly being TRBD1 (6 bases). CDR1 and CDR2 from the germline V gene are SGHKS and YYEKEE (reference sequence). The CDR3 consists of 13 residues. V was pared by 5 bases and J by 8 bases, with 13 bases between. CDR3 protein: CASRPGTSEKLFF. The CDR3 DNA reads TGTGCCAGCAGACCGGGGACATCGGAAAAACTGTTTTTT.

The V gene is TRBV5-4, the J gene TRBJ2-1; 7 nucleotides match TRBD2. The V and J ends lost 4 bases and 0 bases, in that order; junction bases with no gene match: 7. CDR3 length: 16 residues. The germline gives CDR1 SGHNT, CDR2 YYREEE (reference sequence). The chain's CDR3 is CASSAPGGSSYNEQFF. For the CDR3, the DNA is TGTGCCAGCAGCGCGCCAGGCGGGAGCTCCTACAATGAGCAGTTCTTC. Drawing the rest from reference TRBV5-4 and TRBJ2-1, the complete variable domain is ETGVTQSPTHLIKTRGQQVTLRCSSQSGHNTVSWYQQALGQGPQFIFQYYREEENGRGNFPPRFSGLQFPNYSSELNVNALELDDSALYLCASSAPGGSSYNEQFFGPGTRLTVL.

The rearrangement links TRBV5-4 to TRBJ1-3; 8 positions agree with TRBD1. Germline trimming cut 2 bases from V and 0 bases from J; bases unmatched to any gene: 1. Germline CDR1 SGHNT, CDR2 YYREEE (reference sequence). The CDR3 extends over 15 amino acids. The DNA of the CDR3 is TGTGCCAGCAGCTTAACAGGGGGCTCTGGAAACACCATATATTTT. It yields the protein CASSLTGGSGNTIYF.

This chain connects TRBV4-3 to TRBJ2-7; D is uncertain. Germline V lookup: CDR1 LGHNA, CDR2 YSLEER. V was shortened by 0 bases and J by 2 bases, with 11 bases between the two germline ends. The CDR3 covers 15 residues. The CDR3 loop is CASSQDLRFPYEQYF. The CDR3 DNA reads TGCGCCAGCAGCCAAGATTTACGGTTTCCCTACGAGCAGTACTTC.